The 14 T cell receptor beta chains below come from one sample, sequenced in a study of T cells in tuberculosis. After thawing and overnight rest, PBMC were stained with GMM-loaded CD1B tetramer, viability dye and anti-CD3 for sorting. CD1B tetramers were loaded with Rhodococcus equi-derived C32 glucose monomycolate. Profiling relied on immunoSEQ multiplex PCR, and the TCRdb table lists in-frame clones only, not all of them. In the table there are nearly 60,000 clones, roughly 87% of which are singletons. The sample was CD1b-GMM tetramer-negative cells sorted from PBMCs. The receptors come from an adult woman with latent tuberculosis.

In this sample, this clone turned up once. The genes are TRBV5-6 and TRBJ1-5; no clear D gene. The CDR3 totals 14 residues. Per germline, CDR1 SGHDT and CDR2 YYEEEE. V gave up 2 bases and J gave up 6 bases, with 12 bases separating them. The CDR3 DNA reads as TGTGCCAGCAGCTTAAAAAATCAGGTTCAGCCCCAGCATTTT. Translating gives CASSLKNQVQPQHF. Together with reference TRBV5-6 and TRBJ1-5, the CDR3 gives the full variable domain: DAGVTQSPTHLIKTRGQQVTLRCSPKSGHDTVSWYQQALGQGPQFIFQYYEEEERQRGNFPDRFSGHQFPNYSSELNVNALLLGDSALYLCASSLKNQVQPQHFGDGTRLSIL.

This clone was seen only once. V is TRBV7-2 and J is TRBJ2-5, with D maybe TRBD2 (6 bases). V lost 1 base to trimming and J lost 1 base, with 10 bases between them. The germline gives CDR1 SGHTA, CDR2 FQGNSA. This CDR3 has 15 amino acids. For the CDR3, the DNA is TGTGCCAGCAGCTTAGATAAGCGGGCCCAAGAGACCCAGTACTTC. Translated: CASSLDKRAQETQYF.

The chain's CDR3 is CASSFYINTEAFF. CDR3 DNA sequence: TGTGCCAGCAGCTTTTATATAAACACTGAAGCTTTCTTT. This chain connects TRBV5-4 to TRBJ1-1; D not resolved. Germline V gene lookup returns CDR1 SGHNT and CDR2 YYREEE (reference sequence). The CDR3 totals 13 residues. V shed 2 bases and J shed 2 bases, with 7 bases lying between them.

The V and J genes are TRBV14 and TRBJ1-1; D ambiguous. The CDR3 is made up of 15 amino acids. Germline V gene sequence: CDR1 SGHDN, CDR2 FVKESK. V lost 4 bases and J lost 1, with 13 bases in between. CDR3 sequence reads: CASSRYGVGNTEAFF. The CDR3 DNA follows: TGTGCCAGCAGCCGGTACGGGGTAGGGAACACTGAAGCTTTCTTT.

The gene calls are TRBV30 and TRBJ2-7; the match to TRBD1 covers 12 bases. This CDR3 region has 18 residues. V was pared by 4 bases and J by 2 bases, with 15 bases of the junction left unmatched. Germline-derived CDR1 and CDR2 are GTSNPN and SVGIG (reference sequence). In nucleotides, the CDR3 is TGTGCCTGGACACCCGCTGCGGGACAGGGGGCTGGGACCTACGAGCAGTACTTC. Translated, it gives CAWTPAAGQGAGTYEQYF.

The V gene is TRBV10-2, the J gene TRBJ1-2; TRBD1 aligns across 8 bases. V dropped 2 bases and J dropped 8; count of bases not matched to a gene: 4. The CDR3 totals 13 residues. CDR1 WSHSY and CDR2 SAAADI come from the germline V gene. CDR3 residues: CASSEGQGYGYTF. The DNA of the CDR3 is TGCGCCAGCAGTGAGGGACAGGGTTACGGCTACACCTTC.

This sequence joins TRBV10-3 and TRBJ2-7; 7 nucleotides align to TRBD2. Trimming removed 0 bases from V and 2 bases from J; junction bases left unmatched: 4. The CDR3 is 15 amino acids. The germline V gene encodes CDR1 ENHRY and CDR2 SYGVKD. The CDR3 loop is CAISESGGRAYEQYF. In nucleotides, the CDR3 is TGTGCCATCAGTGAGTCGGGAGGGAGGGCCTACGAGCAGTACTTC.

The chain recombines TRBV30 with TRBJ1-5; D gene unclear. This CDR3 contains 12 residues. The V gene's germline CDR1 is GTSNPN and CDR2 SVGIG (reference sequence). V lost 4 bases and J 9 bases, leaving 13 bases between the germline ends. As DNA, the CDR3 is TGTGCCTGGAATGCTGGGCGTCGGCCCCAGCATTTT. It encodes CAWNAGRRPQHF. Drawing the rest from reference TRBV30 and TRBJ1-5, the complete variable domain is SQTIHQWPATLVQPVGSPLSLECTVEGTSNPNLYWYRQAAGRGLQLLFYSVGIGQISSEVPQNLSASRPQDRQFILSSKKLLLSDSGFYLCAWNAGRRPQHFGDGTRLSIL.

The V and J genes are TRBV9 and TRBJ1-2, with D unclear. Trimming stripped 0 bases from V and 8 bases from J, with 8 bases between. The CDR3 runs 12 residues. The germline gives CDR1 SGDLS, CDR2 YYNGEE. Here the CDR3 DNA reads TGTGCCAGCAGCGTAGGTGAGGGAGGCTACACCTTC. Amino acid sequence: CASSVGEGGYTF.

A remark on this clone: The junction shows a germline mismatch at one end, possibly a read error. Other nucleotide sequences from this sample produce the same CDR3. The chain links TRBV7-9 to TRBJ1-6, with D possibly TRBD1 on 6 matching bases. Germline V CDR1 and CDR2: SEHNR, FQNEAQ (reference sequence). The CDR3 runs 14 residues. CDR3 coding DNA: TGTGCCAGCAGCTATCCAACAGGGAATTCCCCCCTCCACTTT. As protein: CASSYPTGNSPLHF.

This chain links TRBV19 with TRBJ2-5; TRBD1 matches 11 bases. The CDR3 covers 15 residues. With 5 bases clipped from V and 5 bases from J, the junction kept 7 bases outside the gene matches. Per germline, CDR1 LNHDA and CDR2 SQIVND (reference sequence). The CDR3 reads CASSLGQGASETQYF. The CDR3, as DNA: TGTGCCAGTAGTCTTGGACAGGGGGCGTCGGAGACCCAGTACTTC.

The V call is TRBV5-6, the J call TRBJ1-4; D is uncertain. CDR1 SGHDT and CDR2 YYEEEE come from the germline V gene. The CDR3 runs to 15 residues. V was shortened by 0 bases and J by 8 bases, with 14 bases between the two germline ends. The CDR3 spells CASSLDQRFPEKLFF. CDR3 coding DNA: TGTGCCAGCAGCTTGGACCAGCGATTCCCGGAAAAACTGTTTTTT.

The rearrangement links TRBV6-1 to TRBJ1-1; D may be TRBD1 (6 bases). The ends were cut back, 6 bases at V and 10 bases at J, with 18 bases in the middle. Germline V gene data show CDR1 as MNHNS and CDR2 as SASEGT. This CDR3 region has 13 residues. The chain's CDR3 is CASRGTWSLGAFF. The CDR3, as DNA: TGTGCCAGCAGGGGGACATGGAGTCTCGGAGCTTTCTTT.

CDR3 protein: CASSVPGLEHNEQFF. CDR3 nucleotide sequence: TGTGCCAGCAGCGTACCGGGACTCGAACACAATGAGCAGTTCTTC. The V gene is TRBV9, the J gene TRBJ2-1; D might be TRBD2 (6 bases). V lost 1 base and J 5 bases, leaving 13 bases between the germline ends. The CDR3 has 15 residues. CDR1 is SGDLS and CDR2 is YYNGEE in the germline V gene.